This T cell receptor beta chain was sequenced in a study of PD-1 blockade in classical Hodgkin lymphoma. There was relapse after autologous stem cell transplantation in every patient, and there was variation in brentuximab vedotin exposure. The V and J ends lost 7 bases and 0 bases respectively, with 9 bases between them. CDR3 length: 13 residues. Germline CDR1 is LNHDA and CDR2 is SQIVND (reference sequence). Repertoires were generated with immunoSEQ multiplex PCR, while TCRdb's copy carries only in-frame clones and drops some. The data hold 50,000 to 75,000 clones, with 85% to 90% observed a single time. This clone was seen a single time.

The sample in question was peripheral blood mononuclear cells (PBMCs), obtained at baseline. The chain joins TRBV19 to TRBJ1-1; no firm D call. The clonotype was recovered from a human donor with classical Hodgkin lymphoma. The CDR3 sequence is CASNRALNTEAFF. The CDR3 region has the DNA TGTGCCAGTAACAGAGCATTGAACACTGAAGCTTTCTTT.